These T cell receptor beta chains were read from a single sample in a study of CD8 T cells in ankylosing spondylitis. A single record per CDR3 protein comes from TCRdb applying MiXCR to the 5' RACE reads. In the table there are around 340,000 distinct CDR3 sequences, 20% of which are singletons. The sequenced sample was blood, either unsorted or a sorted T cell fraction (not recorded which). The receptors were sampled from a male donor with ankylosing spondylitis or in good health (not recorded which). CDR3s include the opening cysteine and the closing phenylalanine or tryptophan. D genes are given only for firm matches. Not every row has a clone size; where given, it reads once, few, many or a size class.

V	D	J	size	DNA	CDR3
TRBV12-3/TRBV12-4	NA	TRBJ1-6	NA	TGTGCCAGCACCCCCAACCCGGGTACGGCCTATAATTCACCCCTCCACTTT	CASTPNPGTAYNSPLHF
TRBV11-2	NA	TRBJ2-4	NA	TGTGCCAGCAGCGCGAGAGGTAGTAGGGGTCTAGCCAAAAACATTCAGTACTTC	CASSARGSRGLAKNIQYF
TRBV7-2	NA	TRBJ2-1	NA	TGTACCATCAGTTTAGCTTCCCAGTCCCGGTGGGCCTACAATGAGCAGTTCTTC	CTISLASQSRWAYNEQFF
TRBV28	NA	TRBJ2-7	few	TGTGCCAGCAGTTTATTCCAGGGGAGCTCCTACGAGCAGTACTTC	CASSLFQGSSYEQYF
TRBV12-3/TRBV12-4	NA	TRBJ2-3	few	TGTGCCAGCAGTTCCGGTCGGTCAGCAGATACGCAGTATTTT	CASSSGRSADTQYF
TRBV12-3/TRBV12-4	NA	TRBJ2-2	few	TGTGCCAGCAGTTTGGGACTGATCACCGGGGAGCTGTTTTTT	CASSLGLITGELFF
TRBV3-1	TRBD1	TRBJ2-1	NA	TGTGCCAGCGGGGGACAGGGGTACTATGAGCAGTTCTTC	CASGGQGYYEQFF
TRBV12-3/TRBV12-4	NA	TRBJ2-2	few	TGTGCCAGCAGTTCCCCCACAACCAACACCGGGGAGCTGTTTTTT	CASSSPTTNTGELFF
TRBV28	NA	TRBJ2-6	few	TGTGCCAGCAGTTTAGAGGTTGGGGGTAATGGGGCCAACGTCCTGACTTTC	CASSLEVGGNGANVLTF
TRBV4-1	TRBD2	TRBJ2-3	once	TGCGCCAGCAGCCAGCTATTACCGGGACTAGCGGGTCAAGATACGCAGTATTTT	CASSQLLPGLAGQDTQYF
TRBV11-2	TRBD1	TRBJ1-3	NA	TGTGCCAGCAGCTCCGGACAGGCCTACACCATATATTTT	CASSSGQAYTIYF
TRBV20-1	TRBD1	TRBJ2-7	NA	TGCAGTGCTAGCCCCTGGGACAGGACCTCCTCCTACGAGCAGTACTTC	CSASPWDRTSSYEQYF
TRBV7-9	TRBD1	TRBJ2-5	NA	TGTGCCAGCAGCCCTAAACAGGGGTTAATCGAGACCCAGTACTTC	CASSPKQGLIETQYF
TRBV5-6	NA	TRBJ2-1	NA	TGTGCCAGCAGCCCCAGACGGGGTAACAATGAGCAGTTCTTC	CASSPRRGNNEQFF
TRBV12-3/TRBV12-4	TRBD2	TRBJ2-5	few	TGTGCCAGCAGTTTCTCTAGCGGGGGGTCCCAAGAGACCCAGTACTTC	CASSFSSGGSQETQYF